This T cell receptor (beta chain) was documented in a study of cytomegalovirus exposure and HLA in healthy donors. General study findings and limits: A missense variant in DCLRE1C was later tied to TCR beta V- and J-gene trimming.

Researchers ran the PCR with 60 Vbeta and 13 Jbeta primers. Libraries were prepared by immunoSEQ multiplex PCR; TCRdb keeps only in-frame clonotypes and omits some of them. The data contain roughly 150,000 clones, around 75% of them singletons. Germline V lookup: CDR1 SEHNR, CDR2 FQNEAQ (reference sequence). This CDR3 comprises 14 residues. This clone was observed a single time. Its antigen is unknown. A read error may account for a junction end that differs from germline. The chain links TRBV7-9 to TRBJ2-7; 8 bases fit TRBD2. The specimen sequenced was PBMCs. The TCR sequence derives from a male donor in good health and CMV-seronegative. CDR3 nucleotide sequence: TGTTCCAGCAGCTTCGGTAACAGCGGGAGCGAGCAGTACTTC. Translated: CSSSFGNSGSEQYF.